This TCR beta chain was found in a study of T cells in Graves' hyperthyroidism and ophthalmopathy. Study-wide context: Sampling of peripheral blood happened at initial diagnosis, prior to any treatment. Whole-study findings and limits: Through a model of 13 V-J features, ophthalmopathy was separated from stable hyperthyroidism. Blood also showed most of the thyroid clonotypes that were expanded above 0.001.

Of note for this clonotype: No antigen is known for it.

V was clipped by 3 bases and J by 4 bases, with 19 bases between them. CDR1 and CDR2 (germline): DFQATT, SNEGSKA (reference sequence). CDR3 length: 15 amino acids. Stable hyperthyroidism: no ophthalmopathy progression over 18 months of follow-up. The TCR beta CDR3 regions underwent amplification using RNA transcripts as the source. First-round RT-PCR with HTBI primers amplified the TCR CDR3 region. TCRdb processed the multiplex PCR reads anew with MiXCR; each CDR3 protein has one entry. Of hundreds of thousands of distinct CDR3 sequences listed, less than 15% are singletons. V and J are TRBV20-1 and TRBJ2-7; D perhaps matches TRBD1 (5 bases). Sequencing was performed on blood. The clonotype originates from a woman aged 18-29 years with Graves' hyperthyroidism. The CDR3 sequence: CSASVLTTAKYEQYF. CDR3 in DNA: TGCAGTGCTAGCGTCCTAACGACAGCGAAGTACGAGCAGTACTTC.